These 21 T cell receptor beta chains originate from one sample sequenced in a study of Ad26.COV2.S vaccination and SARS-CoV-2 variants. Regarding treatment: 15 to 20 received Ad26.COV2.S at low or high dose, single or two shots; 5 received placebo; per-sample allocation not given. Following the first vaccine or placebo injection, samples were taken on day 63. TCRdb keeps only in-frame clones here, not all; method: immunoSEQ multiplex PCR. Of approximately 460,000 clones in the sample, about 89% were seen once. Sequenced material: peripheral blood, taken in a trial of Ad26.COV2.S vaccine versus placebo. Receptors were obtained from a person aged 18-65 years who received the Ad26.COV2.S COVID-19 vaccine or a placebo.

The V and J genes are TRBV28 and TRBJ1-5; the match to TRBD1 covers 7 bases. Germline CDR1 and CDR2: MDHEN and SYDVKM. The length of the CDR3 is 15 residues. The ends lost 7 bases at V and 2 bases at J; junction bases unmatched: 8. CDR3 nucleotide sequence: TGTGCCAGCACAAGCAGGGGGGAGGGCAATCAGCCCCAGCATTTT. It yields the protein CASTSRGEGNQPQHF.

The rearrangement joins TRBV30 to TRBJ2-1; 8 bases map to TRBD1. V was clipped by 3 bases and J by 12 bases; unmatched bases: 13. The germline CDR1 and CDR2 sequences are GTSNPN and SVGIG (reference sequence). The CDR3 is 14 amino acids. The CDR3: CAWRPTGGFVGQFF. DNA for the CDR3: TGTGCCTGGAGGCCCACAGGGGGGTTCGTGGGGCAGTTCTTC.

The CDR3 DNA reads TGTGCCAGCAGCTGGTCCGAGCAGGTCAACTCCGGGGAGCTGTTTTTT. Encoded protein: CASSWSEQVNSGELFF. The chain combines TRBV7-9 with TRBJ2-2; D gene unclear. Germline V gives CDR1 SEHNR, CDR2 FQNEAQ (reference sequence). V was shortened by 4 bases and J by 6 bases, with 18 bases between the two germline ends. The CDR3 runs to 16 residues.

The chain has TRBV5-1 and TRBJ2-7, with 8 positions matching TRBD1. CDR3 length: 13 residues. V shed 1 base and J 5 bases; nucleotides not matched to a gene: 2. Germline CDR1 reads SGHRS; CDR2 reads YFSETQ. As DNA, the CDR3 is TGCGCCAGCAGCTTGAACAGGGGGAACGAGCAGTACTTC. This sequence encodes CASSLNRGNEQYF.

V and J are TRBV7-8 and TRBJ2-1, with 7 bases fitting TRBD2. The CDR3 is 15 amino acids. Looked up from germline, CDR1 is SGHVS and CDR2 is FQNEAQ. The ends lost 4 bases at V and 0 bases at J; junction bases unmatched: 3. CDR3 bases: TGTGCCAGCAGCTCGCGCGGGAGCTCCTACAATGAGCAGTTCTTC. Residues: CASSSRGSSYNEQFF.

A single count supports this clone. The chain joins TRBV18 to TRBJ1-3; D is unresolved. CDR3 length equals 17 residues. Between the trimmed V and J ends, which lost 0 bases and 2 bases, there was a span of 14 bases. Germline V lookup: CDR1 KGHSH, CDR2 LQKENI. CDR3 loop: CASSPPATATAGNTIYF. CDR3 in DNA: TGTGCCAGCTCACCACCGGCAACAGCCACCGCTGGAAACACCATATATTTT.

The chain uses TRBV2 and TRBJ1-5; D not certain. This CDR3 has 15 residues. Germline CDR1 and CDR2: SNHLY and FYNNEI. Trimming removed 4 bases from V and 0 bases from J, with 10 bases in between. The CDR3 nucleotides are TGTGCCAGCAGTGCAACGGGGAATAGCAATCAGCCCCAGCATTTT. Its protein is CASSATGNSNQPQHF.

The genes are TRBV5-4 and TRBJ2-7; the D gene is possibly TRBD2 (6 bases). The germline gives CDR1 SGHNT, CDR2 YYREEE (reference sequence). The V and J ends lost 0 bases and 4 bases respectively, with 11 bases between them. This CDR3 contains 14 residues. DNA of the CDR3: TGTGCCAGCAGCTTGGGGGGGGATCGGTACGAGCAGTACTTC. Amino acid sequence: CASSLGGDRYEQYF.

This clone was counted a single time. This chain joins TRBV7-9 and TRBJ2-5, with a tentative D call TRBD1 (5 bases). There are 15 residues in the CDR3. Trimming left V 2 bases short and J 2 bases short, with 12 bases between. In germline, CDR1 is SEHNR, CDR2 FQNEAQ (reference sequence). For the CDR3, the DNA is TGTGCCAGCAGCTTAACCCTAGGGGTACAAGAGACCCAGTACTTC. It encodes CASSLTLGVQETQYF.

V usage is TRBV29-1 and J usage is TRBJ2-1; TRBD2 aligns across 13 bases. V shed 7 bases and J 4 bases; nucleotides not matched to a gene: 7. The germline V gene encodes CDR1 SQVTM and CDR2 ANQGSEA. The CDR3 contains 15 residues. CDR3 nucleotide sequence: TGCAGCGCTGGGACTAGCGGGATCCCATACAATGAGCAGTTCTTC. Amino acid sequence: CSAGTSGIPYNEQFF.

This rearrangement joins TRBV24-1 to TRBJ2-3, with D maybe TRBD2 (5 bases). Trimming left V 5 bases short and J 2 bases short, with 10 bases between. The CDR3 consists of 14 residues. Per the germline V gene, CDR1 is KGHDR and CDR2 is SFDVKD. CDR3 sequence (DNA): TGTGCCACCAGTGTGGCTAGCCACACAGATACGCAGTATTTT. Translated: CATSVASHTDTQYF.

V gene TRBV12-3 or TRBV12-4 combines with J gene TRBJ1-1, with D perhaps TRBD1 (6 bases). The CDR3 extends over 13 amino acids. Trimming removed 4 bases from V and 4 bases from J, with 10 bases in between. The CDR3, as DNA: TGTGCCAGCAGTTGGCAGGGGACCACTGAAGCTTTCTTT. Translated, it gives CASSWQGTTEAFF.

This clone has a single count. The CDR3 nucleotides are TGTGCCAGCAGCCAATGGGACAGGGGACGAACCCAAGATACGCAGTATTTT. As protein: CASSQWDRGRTQDTQYF. This chain uses TRBV14 with TRBJ2-3; 10 bases map to TRBD1. V shed 2 bases and J 5 bases; nucleotides not matched to a gene: 10. Germline CDR1 is SGHDN and CDR2 is FVKESK. The CDR3 totals 17 residues.

This chain joins TRBV15 and TRBJ2-1, with 9 bases aligning to TRBD1. This CDR3 spans 15 amino acids. V was pared by 6 bases and J by 3 bases, with 6 bases of the junction left unmatched. Per germline, CDR1 LNHNV and CDR2 YYDKDF (reference sequence). The CDR3 loop reads CATSRDRANYNEQFF. The CDR3, as DNA: TGTGCCACCAGTAGGGACAGGGCCAACTACAATGAGCAGTTCTTC. Drawing the rest from reference TRBV15 and TRBJ2-1, the complete variable domain is DAMVIQNPRYQVTQFGKPVTLSCSQTLNHNVMYWYQQKSSQAPKLLFHYYDKDFNNEADTPDNFQSRRPNTSFCFLDIRSPGLGDTAMYLCATSRDRANYNEQFFGPGTRLTVL.

This sequence joins TRBV9 and TRBJ1-3; 9 bases are shared with TRBD1. The CDR3 consists of 16 residues. V trimming: 0 bases; J trimming: 5 bases; junction bases outside the gene matches: 6. Germline V lookup: CDR1 SGDLS, CDR2 YYNGEE. CDR3 sequence reads: CASSVGGTGYRNTIYF. In DNA, the CDR3 is TGTGCCAGCAGCGTAGGTGGGACAGGGTATCGAAACACCATATATTTT.

The chain employs TRBV27 and TRBJ2-1; TRBD2 agrees at 16 bases. After removal of 3 bases from V and 1 base from J, the junction contained 3 bases not matched to a gene. The CDR3 is 18 amino acids. Per germline, CDR1 MNHEY and CDR2 SMNVEV (reference sequence). Here the CDR3 reads CASSLGLAGGGSYNEQFF. The CDR3, as DNA: TGTGCCAGCAGTTTGGGACTAGCGGGAGGGGGTTCCTACAATGAGCAGTTCTTC.

The chain couples TRBV2 to TRBJ1-2; no clear D gene. The length of the CDR3 is 14 residues. Trimming took 10 bases from V and 7 from J, leaving 22 bases between them. The germline gives CDR1 SNHLY, CDR2 FYNNEI. The CDR3: CANLPEEGTLGYTF. The CDR3 DNA reads TGTGCCAACCTACCGGAAGAGGGTACTCTTGGCTACACCTTC. The full variable domain, rest sourced from reference TRBV2 and TRBJ1-2, is EPEVTQTPSHQVTQMGQEVILRCVPISNHLYFYWYRQILGQKVEFLVSFYNNEISEKSEIFDDQFSVERPDGSNFTLKIRSTKLEDSAMYFCANLPEEGTLGYTFGSGTRLTVV.

The chain carries TRBV28 and TRBJ2-5; a possible D gene is TRBD2 (6 bases). V dropped 8 bases and J dropped 4 bases, with 14 bases sitting between them. This CDR3 has 13 amino acids. Germline V gene data show CDR1 as MDHEN and CDR2 as SYDVKM. The CDR3 spells CASRLVGGETQYF. Here the CDR3 DNA reads TGTGCCAGCCGACTAGTTGGGGGAGAGACCCAGTACTTC.

The table lists this clone with a few counts. CDR3 DNA sequence: TGCAGTGCTAGTGGGGCAGCGAATAATTCACCCCTCCACTTT. It encodes CSASGAANNSPLHF. This chain uses TRBV20-1 with TRBJ1-6, with D maybe TRBD1 (5 bases). V was pared by 3 bases and J by 5 bases, with 11 bases between. The CDR3 totals 14 residues. Germline lookup yields CDR1 DFQATT and CDR2 SNEGSKA (reference sequence).

The chain uses TRBV19 and TRBJ1-6, with D possibly matching TRBD1 (6 bases). Trimming took 6 bases from V and 0 from J, leaving 18 bases between them. CDR1 and CDR2 (germline): LNHDA, SQIVND (reference sequence). This CDR3 spans 18 amino acids. The DNA of the CDR3 is TGTGCCAGTAGGAGATTCCGGGACATGAGCTCCTATAATTCACCCCTCCACTTT. This translates into CASRRFRDMSSYNSPLHF.

The genes are TRBV10-3 and TRBJ1-2; 8 bases fit TRBD1. Germline V gene sequence: CDR1 ENHRY, CDR2 SYGVKD. CDR3 length: 16 residues. The J segment lost 4 bases and the V segment lost 2 bases, leaving 9 bases of the junction unmatched. The CDR3 DNA reads TGTGCCATCAGTGAGACCCAAAGACAGGGGATCTATGGCTACACCTTC. The encoded protein is CAISETQRQGIYGYTF.